This T cell receptor (beta chain) was observed in a study of blood T cell repertoires in COVID-19 (dated by TCRdb to 2018 to 2021). Study-wide context: Samples covering the acute and convalescent phases of COVID-19 were provided by collaborators in the United States, Italy and Spain. The prospective study material was composed of cDNA or gDNA derived from T cells, B-cell-depleted T cells, or PBMCs. The repertoires were released in a freely available public database meant as a resource for research on the immune response to SARS-CoV-2. Nearly every sample came with metadata listing a de-identified subject ID, COVID-19 status, age in years and sex. Where HLA class I and class II types were available, the types were taken from metadata supplied by the sample provider, not from assay-based typing. Samples came from the ongoing ImmuneRACE study (first 160 participants) plus 1,254 subjects from 6 global collaborators. The dataset comprised deeply sampled blood TCRbeta repertoires from subjects exposed to, actively infected with, or recovered from COVID-19.

V is pruned by 1 base and J by 5 bases, leaving 6 bases of the junction without a gene match. The CDR3 has 17 amino acids, counting the end cysteine and phenylalanine. Only the CDR3 region is kept as DNA, spanning 51 bases read in frame from base 1. CDR1 and CDR2 (LGHDT, YNNKEL) derive from the germline V gene (reference sequence). The paper's findings and limits, for the study overall: How much clinical and demographic metadata was included differed by source and by participant, and the metadata was provided uncurated.

The immunoSEQ Assay, a bias-controlled multiplex PCR, was used to amplify TCRbeta CDR3 regions from genomic DNA. On the authors' methods: The number of nucleated cells in each sample was estimated from the amplification of reference gene primers within the assay. To quantify the absolute abundance of each unique TCRbeta CDR3 rearrangement, sequence reads were collapsed and filtered. For each sample, productive Simpson clonality was calculated by taking the square root of Simpson's diversity index across productive rearrangements. The source is immuneACCESS, and TCRdb retained only in-frame sequences with V and J called. Part of the clones is not carried over; for the studies checked, unresolved V genes explain less than half of this, and the remainder is unexplained. V and J calls and clone size are given by that table; D and trimming were obtained from the DNA. The sample data list under 350,000 clones, and 89% of these were observed just once. The top ten constitute about 1.8% of the sample.

Notes on this clone: Its antigen is not yet known. No much larger clonotype is one base removed from it; base qualities were not supplied.

Participants in the prospective study were enrolled through a virtual design, were aged about 18 to 100 years, and lived in 24 United States geographic areas. Cohort assignment in the prospective study relied on participant-reported clinical history from a screening survey and a study questionnaire. Recovered participants in ImmuneRACE Cohort 3 were defined by two consecutive negative NP/OP PCR tests, clearance by a healthcare professional, or resolution of symptoms. In the prospective study, mobile phlebotomists collected whole blood, serum and a nasopharyngeal or oropharyngeal swab from each participant. Additional blood draws and questionnaires over an approximately 2-month period could optionally be provided by prospective study participants. Prospective study blood samples were shipped either frozen or at room temperature before DNA extraction.

The V and J genes are TRBV3-1 (or the pseudogene TRBV3-2) and TRBJ2-1, with 12 junctional bases fitting TRBD2. Input material: PBMCs or T cells enriched from blood (not recorded which). The clonotype comes from a woman between 35 and 50 years old who had recovered from COVID-19. For the CDR3, the sequence is CASSQGYLAGGNNEQFF. The nucleotide sequence is TGTGCCAGCAGCCAAGGGTACCTAGCGGGAGGGAACAATGAGCAGTTCTTC.